The present T cell receptor (beta chain) was sequenced within a study of T cells in Graves' hyperthyroidism and ophthalmopathy. It was RNA transcripts that yielded the amplified TCR beta CDR3 regions. Using the HTBI primer set, a first-round RT-PCR was run on the TCR CDR3. One entry per CDR3 protein, called by TCRdb with MiXCR from the multiplex PCR reads. The table records some 210,000 distinct CDR3 sequences, 17% of them present only once. Study findings and constraints: Most thyroid-expanded clonotypes above 0.001 were also found in blood.

When ophthalmopathy did not progress within 18 months, Graves' hyperthyroidism was considered stable. Each 10 ml fresh peripheral blood draw supplied the PBMCs. Turning to this clonotype: Its antigen is not identified.

The sequencing sample was made of blood. This clonotype originated in a man aged 50-60 years with Graves' hyperthyroidism.

CDR3 amino acids: CASSLPTRGGQETQYF. The DNA of the CDR3 is TGTGCCAGCAGCCTCCCAACACGGGGCGGTCAAGAGACCCAGTACTTC. The rearrangement uses TRBV7-3 and TRBJ2-5, with D tentatively TRBD1 or TRBD2 (5 bases each). The CDR3 spans 16 residues. CDR1 SGHTA and CDR2 FQGTGA come from the germline V gene. Trimming removed 5 bases at V and 2 bases at J, with 18 bases between.